This T cell receptor beta chain was obtained from a study of TIL therapy for anti-PD-1-resistant metastatic lung cancer. This was the immunoSEQ v3 assay. Profiled with immunoSEQ multiplex PCR; TCRdb holds only in-frame clones, not every one. The sample lists approximately 95,000 clones, roughly two thirds occurring once. Time point here: pre-treatment sample, taken before nivolumab and TIL therapy. Pleural nodules or supraclavicular lymph nodes made up most of the excised metastases sampled. V lost 0 bases to trimming and J lost 1 base, with 9 bases between them. Per the germline V gene, CDR1 is LGHNA and CDR2 is YSLEER. The CDR3 extends over 15 amino acids.

This chain connects TRBV4-3 to TRBJ2-5, with a tentative D call TRBD2 (5 bases). The receptor was isolated from a person aged 30 to 80 with non-small cell lung cancer. The sample was tumor tissue, taken at baseline. In DNA form, the CDR3 reads TGCGCCAGCAGCCAAGATGGGAGAGGCCAAGAGACCCAGTACTTC. This encodes CASSQDGRGQETQYF.